Below, 2 T cell receptor beta chains from the same sample are listed, as sequenced in a study of blood T cell repertoires in COVID-19. Sequencing was performed with immunoSEQ multiplex PCR; in TCRdb, only in-frame clones are kept and a portion is missing. The data hold 65,000 to 85,000 clones, with around 81% observed a single time. Specimen: peripheral blood. The receptors were sampled from a human donor in a cohort sampled during active COVID-19.

The V and J genes are TRBV24-1 and TRBJ2-1, with 7 bases that match TRBD2. This CDR3 is 15 amino acids long. Germline V gene sequence: CDR1 KGHDR, CDR2 SFDVKD. V lost 5 bases and J lost 4; bases outside the gene matches: 7. The CDR3 bases are TGTGCCACCAGTGGATCGGGAGGCGGTTACAATGAGCAGTTCTTC. Its translation: CATSGSGGGYNEQFF.

The chain links TRBV2 to TRBJ2-7, with a tentative D call TRBD1 (6 bases). Trimming removed 1 base from V and 4 bases from J, with 17 bases in between. From germline, CDR1 is SNHLY and CDR2 FYNNEI. CDR3 length equals 16 residues. For the CDR3, the DNA is TGTGCCAGCAGTGAAGGCGTCCCCACAGGGATGTACGAGCAGTACTTC. It codes for CASSEGVPTGMYEQYF.